This TCR beta chain was recorded in a study of T cell responses to AZD1222 COVID-19 vaccine. Study observations and caveats: Only five to seven AZD1222 recipients were seropositive at baseline. A mostly white British donor set with more females was recruited, and clonal diversity was possibly underestimated.

Germline loops: CDR1 MDHEN, CDR2 SYDVKM. The CDR3 totals 17 residues. V lost 1 base and J 6 bases, leaving 21 bases between the germline ends. With regard to this clone: As yet, its antigen is unknown.

Sequenced by immunoSEQ multiplex PCR; TCRdb stores in-frame clones only, minus some. The sample lists more than 150,000 clones, almost 95% occurring once. The sample was peripheral blood, taken on day 0 of AZD1222 vaccination. The rearrangement links TRBV28 to TRBJ1-1; a weak D match, TRBD1 (6 bases). The sequence came from an adult in good health. CDR3 nucleotide sequence: TGTGCCAGCAGTTTATTAACCGAGGGACACTCAAGTGCTGAAGCTTTCTTT. Translation: CASSLLTEGHSSAEAFF.